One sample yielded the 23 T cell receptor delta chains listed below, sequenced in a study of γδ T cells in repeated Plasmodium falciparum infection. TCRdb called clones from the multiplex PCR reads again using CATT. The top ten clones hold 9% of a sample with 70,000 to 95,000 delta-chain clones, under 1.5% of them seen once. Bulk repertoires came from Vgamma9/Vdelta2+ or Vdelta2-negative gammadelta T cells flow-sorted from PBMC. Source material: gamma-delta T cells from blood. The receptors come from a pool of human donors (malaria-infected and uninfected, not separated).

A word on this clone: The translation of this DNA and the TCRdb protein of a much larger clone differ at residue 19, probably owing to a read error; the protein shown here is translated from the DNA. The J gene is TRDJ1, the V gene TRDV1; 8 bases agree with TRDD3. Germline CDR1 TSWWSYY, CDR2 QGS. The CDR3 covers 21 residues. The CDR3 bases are TGTGCTCTTGGGGATGGTTATAGACAGGGATACGGTTTTTATTTGACCGATAAACACATCTTT. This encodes CALGDGYRQGYGFYLTDKHIF.

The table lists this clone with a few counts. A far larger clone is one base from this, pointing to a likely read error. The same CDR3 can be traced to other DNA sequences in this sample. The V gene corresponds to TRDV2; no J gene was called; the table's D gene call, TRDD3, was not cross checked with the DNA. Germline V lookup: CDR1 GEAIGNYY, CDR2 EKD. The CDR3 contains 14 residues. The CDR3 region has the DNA TGTGCCTGTGACCCTTCTGGGGGGACCGATAAGCTCATCTTT. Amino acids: CACDPSGGTDKLIF.

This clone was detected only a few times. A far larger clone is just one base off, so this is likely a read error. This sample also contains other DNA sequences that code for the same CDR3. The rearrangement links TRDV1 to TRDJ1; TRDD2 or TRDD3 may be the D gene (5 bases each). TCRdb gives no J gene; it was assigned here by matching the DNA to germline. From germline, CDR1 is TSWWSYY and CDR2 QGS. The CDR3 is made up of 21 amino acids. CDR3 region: CALGELLFAYVVPQYTDKLIF. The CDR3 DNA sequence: TGTGCTCTCGGGGAACTACTATTCGCCTACGTTGTTCCGCAGTACACCGATAAACTCATCTTT.

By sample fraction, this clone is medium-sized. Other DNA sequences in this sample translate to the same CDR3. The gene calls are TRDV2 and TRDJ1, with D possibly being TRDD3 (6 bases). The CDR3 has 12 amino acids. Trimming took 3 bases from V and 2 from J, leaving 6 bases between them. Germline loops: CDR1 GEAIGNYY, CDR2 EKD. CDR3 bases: TGTGCCTGTGACTGGGGGACCGATAAACTCATCTTT. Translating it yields CACDWGTDKLIF.

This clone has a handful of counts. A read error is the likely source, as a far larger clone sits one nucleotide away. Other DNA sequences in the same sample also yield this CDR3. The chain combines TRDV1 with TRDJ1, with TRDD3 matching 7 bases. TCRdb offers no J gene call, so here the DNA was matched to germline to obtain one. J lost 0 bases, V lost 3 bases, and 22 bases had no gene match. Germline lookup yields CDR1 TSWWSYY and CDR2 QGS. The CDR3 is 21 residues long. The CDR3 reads CALGERPRYWGMVRYTDKLIF. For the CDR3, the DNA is TGTGCTCTTGGGGAGCGTCCGAGGTACTGGGGAATGGTTCGGTACACCGATAAACTCATCTTT.

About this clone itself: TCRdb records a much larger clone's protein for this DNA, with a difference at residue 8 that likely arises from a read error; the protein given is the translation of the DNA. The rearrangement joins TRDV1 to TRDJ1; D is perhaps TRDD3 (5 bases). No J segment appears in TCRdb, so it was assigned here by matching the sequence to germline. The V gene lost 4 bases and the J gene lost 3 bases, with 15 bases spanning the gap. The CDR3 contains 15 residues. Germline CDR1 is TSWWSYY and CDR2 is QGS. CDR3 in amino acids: CALGVPGNTADKLIF. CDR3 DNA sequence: TGTGCTCTTGGGGTCCCGGGGAATACAGCCGATAAACTCATCTTT.

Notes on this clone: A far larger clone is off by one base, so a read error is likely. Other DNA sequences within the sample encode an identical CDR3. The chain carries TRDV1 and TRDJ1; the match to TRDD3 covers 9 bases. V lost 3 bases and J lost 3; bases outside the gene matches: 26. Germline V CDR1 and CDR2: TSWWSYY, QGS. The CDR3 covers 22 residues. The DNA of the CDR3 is TGTGCTCTTGGGGATGGAATCCTCCTGCCGCAGTACTGGGGGACACTACCCGATAAACTCATCTTT. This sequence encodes CALGDGILLPQYWGTLPDKLIF.

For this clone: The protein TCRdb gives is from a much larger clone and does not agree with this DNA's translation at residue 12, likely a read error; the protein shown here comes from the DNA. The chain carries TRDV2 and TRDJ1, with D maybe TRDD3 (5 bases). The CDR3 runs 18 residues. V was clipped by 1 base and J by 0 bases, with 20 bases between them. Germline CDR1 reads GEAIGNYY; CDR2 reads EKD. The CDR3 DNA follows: TGTGCCTGTGACACTCTATCTTCTATCAGGGGAAACACCGATAAACTCATCTTT. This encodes CACDTLSSIRGNTDKLIF.

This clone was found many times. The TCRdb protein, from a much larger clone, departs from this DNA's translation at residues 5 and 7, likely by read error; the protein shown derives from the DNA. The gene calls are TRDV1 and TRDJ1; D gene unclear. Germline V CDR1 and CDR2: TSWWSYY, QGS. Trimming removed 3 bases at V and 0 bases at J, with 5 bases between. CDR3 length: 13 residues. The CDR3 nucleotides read TGTGCTCTTGGGGACGCCGACACCGATAAACTCATCTTT. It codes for CALGDADTDKLIF.

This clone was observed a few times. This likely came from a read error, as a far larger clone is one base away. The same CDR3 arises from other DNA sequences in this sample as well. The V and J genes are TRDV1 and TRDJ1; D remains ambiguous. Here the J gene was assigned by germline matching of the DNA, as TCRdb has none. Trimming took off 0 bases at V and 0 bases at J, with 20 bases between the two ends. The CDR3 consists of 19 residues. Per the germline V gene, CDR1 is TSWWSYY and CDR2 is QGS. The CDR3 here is CALGELRPARPLYTDKLIF. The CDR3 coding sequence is TGTGCTCTTGGGGAACTAAGACCAGCCCGACCCCTGTACACCGATAAACTCATCTTT.

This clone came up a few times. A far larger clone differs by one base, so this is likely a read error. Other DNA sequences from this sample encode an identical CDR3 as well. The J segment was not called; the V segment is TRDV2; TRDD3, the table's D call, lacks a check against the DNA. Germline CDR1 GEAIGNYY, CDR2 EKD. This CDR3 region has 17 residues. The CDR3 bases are TGTGCCTGTGACACCGGGATGGGGGATACGCGAACAGCACAACTCTTCTTC. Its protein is CACDTGMGDTRTAQLFF.

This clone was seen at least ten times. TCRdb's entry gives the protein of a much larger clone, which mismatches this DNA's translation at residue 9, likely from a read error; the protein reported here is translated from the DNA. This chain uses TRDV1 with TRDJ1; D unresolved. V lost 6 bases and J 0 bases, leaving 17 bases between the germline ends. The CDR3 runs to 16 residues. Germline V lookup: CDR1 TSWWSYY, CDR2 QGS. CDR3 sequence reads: CALGKFFVPYTDKLIF. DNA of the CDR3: TGTGCTCTTGGAAAGTTCTTCGTCCCGTACACCGATAAACTCATCTTT.

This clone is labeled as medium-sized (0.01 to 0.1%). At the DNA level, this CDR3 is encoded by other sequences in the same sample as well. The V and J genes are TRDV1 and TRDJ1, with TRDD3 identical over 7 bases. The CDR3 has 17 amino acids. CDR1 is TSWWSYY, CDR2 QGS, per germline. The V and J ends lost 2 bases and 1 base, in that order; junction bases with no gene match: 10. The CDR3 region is CALGEELGLRATDKLIF. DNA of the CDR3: TGTGCTCTTGGGGAAGAACTGGGGCTTAGGGCCACCGATAAACTCATCTTT.

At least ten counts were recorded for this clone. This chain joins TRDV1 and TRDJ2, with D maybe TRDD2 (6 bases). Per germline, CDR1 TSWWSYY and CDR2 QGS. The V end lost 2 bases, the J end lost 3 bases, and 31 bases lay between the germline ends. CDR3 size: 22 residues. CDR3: CALGEIFFLRGLGKLLTAQLFF. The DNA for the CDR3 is TGTGCTCTTGGGGAAATCTTCTTCCTCAGGGGGCTGGGAAAGTTGCTGACAGCACAACTCTTCTTT.

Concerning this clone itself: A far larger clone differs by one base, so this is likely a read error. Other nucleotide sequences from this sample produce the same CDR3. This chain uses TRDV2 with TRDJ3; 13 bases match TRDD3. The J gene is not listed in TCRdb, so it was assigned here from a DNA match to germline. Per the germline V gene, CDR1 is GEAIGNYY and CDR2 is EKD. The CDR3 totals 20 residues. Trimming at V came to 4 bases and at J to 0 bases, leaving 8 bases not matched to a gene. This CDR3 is CACDGTGGYASSWDTRQMFF. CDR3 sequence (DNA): TGTGCCTGTGATGGTACTGGGGGATACGCGAGCTCCTGGGACACCCGACAGATGTTTTTC.

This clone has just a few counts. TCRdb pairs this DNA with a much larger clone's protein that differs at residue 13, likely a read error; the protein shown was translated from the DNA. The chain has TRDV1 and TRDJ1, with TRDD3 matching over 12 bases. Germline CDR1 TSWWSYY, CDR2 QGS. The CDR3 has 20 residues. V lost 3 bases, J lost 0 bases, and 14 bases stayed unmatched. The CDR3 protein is CALGDRRAGGYEWYTDKLIF. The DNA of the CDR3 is TGTGCTCTTGGGGACCGGAGAGCTGGGGGATACGAGTGGTACACCGATAAACTCATCTTT.

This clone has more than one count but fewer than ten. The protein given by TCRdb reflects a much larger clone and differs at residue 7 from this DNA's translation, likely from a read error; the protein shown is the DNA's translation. This chain's CDR3 is CALGESIILRVKRTAQLFF. The DNA of the CDR3 is TGTGCTCTTGGGGAATCGATAATCCTTAGGGTGAAGAGGACAGCACAACTCTTCTTT. The chain joins TRDV1 to TRDJ2, with D unresolved. TCRdb does not report a J gene; here it was assigned by matching the DNA to germline references. This CDR3 region has 19 residues. Deletions cut 2 bases from V and 4 bases from J, with 23 bases between. Germline V CDR1 and CDR2: TSWWSYY, QGS.

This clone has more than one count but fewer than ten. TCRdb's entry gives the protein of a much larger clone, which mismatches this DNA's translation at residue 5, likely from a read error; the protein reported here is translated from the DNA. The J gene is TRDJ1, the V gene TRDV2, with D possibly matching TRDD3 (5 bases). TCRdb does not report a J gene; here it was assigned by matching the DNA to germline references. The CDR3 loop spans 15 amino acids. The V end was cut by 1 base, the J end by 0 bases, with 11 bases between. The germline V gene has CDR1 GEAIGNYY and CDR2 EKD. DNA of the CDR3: TGTGCCTGTGACACGGGGCGGGGAGACACCGATAAACTCATCTTT. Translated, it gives CACDTGRGDTDKLIF.

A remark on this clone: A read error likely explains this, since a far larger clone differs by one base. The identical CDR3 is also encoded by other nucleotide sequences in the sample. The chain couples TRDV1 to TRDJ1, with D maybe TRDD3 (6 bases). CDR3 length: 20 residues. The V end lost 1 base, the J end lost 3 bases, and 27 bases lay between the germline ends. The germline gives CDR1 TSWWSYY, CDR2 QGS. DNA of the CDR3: TGTGCTCTTGGGGAACAAAGGGGCTCCCCACGATGGGATAAGGCCGATAAACTCATCTTT. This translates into CALGEQRGSPRWDKADKLIF.

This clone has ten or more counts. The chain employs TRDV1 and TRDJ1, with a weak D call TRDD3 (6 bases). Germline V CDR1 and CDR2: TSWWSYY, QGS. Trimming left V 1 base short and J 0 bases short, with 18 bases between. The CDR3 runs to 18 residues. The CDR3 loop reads CALGERSRGDGDTDKLIF. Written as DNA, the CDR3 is TGTGCTCTTGGGGAACGATCGAGAGGGGATGGAGACACCGATAAACTCATCTTT.

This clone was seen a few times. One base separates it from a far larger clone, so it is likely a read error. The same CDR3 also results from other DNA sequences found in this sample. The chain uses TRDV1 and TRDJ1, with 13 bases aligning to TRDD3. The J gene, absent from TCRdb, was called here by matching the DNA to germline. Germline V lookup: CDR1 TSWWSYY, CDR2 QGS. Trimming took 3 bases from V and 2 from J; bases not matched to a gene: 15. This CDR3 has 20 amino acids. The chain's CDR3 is CALGDSLFDWGIRPTDKLIF. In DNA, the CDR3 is TGTGCTCTTGGGGATTCTCTCTTCGACTGGGGGATACGCCCTACCGATAAACTCATCTTT.

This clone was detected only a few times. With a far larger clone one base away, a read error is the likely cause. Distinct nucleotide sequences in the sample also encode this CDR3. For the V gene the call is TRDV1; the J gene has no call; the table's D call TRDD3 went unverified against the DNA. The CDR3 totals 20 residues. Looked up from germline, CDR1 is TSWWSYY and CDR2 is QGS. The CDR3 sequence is CALGEPSQPPLGDTGAELIF. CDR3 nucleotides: TGTGCTCTTGGGGAACCTTCCCAACCTCCCCTGGGGGATACCGGGGCAGAGCTCATCTTT.

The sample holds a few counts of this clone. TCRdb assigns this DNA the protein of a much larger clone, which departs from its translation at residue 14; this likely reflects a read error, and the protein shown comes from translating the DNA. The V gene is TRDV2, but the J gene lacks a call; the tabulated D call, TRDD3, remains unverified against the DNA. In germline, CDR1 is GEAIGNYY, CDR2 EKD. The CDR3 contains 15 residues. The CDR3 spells CACDPWGPNTDKLTF. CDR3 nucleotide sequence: TGTGCCTGTGACCCCTGGGGCCCGAACACCGATAAACTCACCTTT.